This TCR beta chain originates from a study of blood T cell repertoires in COVID-19. Study background: In each case, the material was cDNA or gDNA derived from T cells, B-cell-depleted T cells, or PBMCs.

This clone showed up just a few times. The Seattle patients, enrolled during active infection, were followed longitudinally. How the authors handled the data: Reference gene primer amplification yielded estimated nucleated cell counts. TCRdb keeps only in-frame clones here, not all; method: immunoSEQ multiplex PCR. The D gene and trimming were derived from the DNA, and the V and J assignments and clone size from that table. The sample has 150,000 or so clones; around 83% are singletons. Unmatched junction bases numbered 7, after V lost 3 bases and J lost 4 bases. CDR1 is SGHDT, CDR2 YYEEEE, per germline. The CDR3 has 16 amino acids.

The V gene is TRBV5-6, the J gene TRBJ1-6, with 7 positions matching TRBD1. Sequenced: peripheral blood. The receptor was isolated from a woman aged 55-70 years with COVID-19, enrolled during active disease. As DNA, the CDR3 is TGTGCCAGCAGCTGGACGGGGGACAGTTATAATTCACCCCTCCACTTT. Its protein is CASSWTGDSYNSPLHF.